These T cell receptor beta chains were read from a single sample in a study of T cell responses to AZD1222 COVID-19 vaccine. Profiling relied on immunoSEQ multiplex PCR, and the TCRdb table lists in-frame clones only, not all of them. The table shows 99,000 or so clones, with 82% occurring only once. Sequences were derived from peripheral blood, sampled on day 0 of AZD1222 vaccination. The receptor source for this set is an adult in good health. The CDR3 runs from the conserved cysteine through the conserved F or W. The order of the fields is clone size, J gene, D gene, CDR3 length, V gene, CDR3 protein, CDR3 DNA. A D gene is named only where the DNA matches it firmly. Only some rows state a clone size, as once, few, many or a class for expanded clones.

once,TRBJ2-7,-,15,TRBV19,CASSIRGHSSYEQYF,TGTGCCAGTAGTATACGCGGACACAGCTCCTACGAGCAGTACTTC
-,TRBJ1-1,-,14,TRBV5-1,CASSLAVGYTEAFF,TGCGCCAGCAGCTTGGCGGTGGGGTACACTGAAGCTTTCTTT
-,TRBJ1-6,TRBD1,13,TRBV6-5,CASGQAGSSPLHF,TGTGCCAGTGGACAGGCGGGGAGTTCACCCCTCCACTTT
-,TRBJ2-1,-,13,TRBV15,CATLRLGGNEQFF,TGTGCCACCCTACGACTTGGGGGCAATGAGCAGTTCTTC
-,TRBJ2-7,TRBD2,11,TRBV29-1,CSVAGGREQYF,TGCAGCGTTGCGGGAGGGCGCGAGCAGTACTTC
-,TRBJ1-2,-,13,TRBV6-2/TRBV6-3,CASSKQINYGYTF,TGTGCCAGCAGTAAACAGATTAACTATGGCTACACCTTC
once,TRBJ1-1,TRBD1,15,TRBV19,CASKGQGTLNTEAFF,TGTGCCAGTAAGGGACAGGGAACCTTAAACACTGAAGCTTTCTTT
-,TRBJ1-5,-,15,TRBV7-2,CASSFGLGSNQPQHF,TGTGCCAGCAGCTTCGGGCTGGGAAGCAATCAGCCCCAGCATTTT
-,TRBJ1-2,TRBD1,15,TRBV6-5,CASSKHGTGGFGYTF,TGTGCCAGCAGTAAACACGGGACAGGGGGCTTTGGCTACACCTTC
-,TRBJ2-7,TRBD2,16,TRBV6-2/TRBV6-3,CASSYGTGGYSYEQYF,TGTGCCAGCAGTTACGGAACGGGGGGATACTCCTACGAGCAGTACTTC
-,TRBJ1-1,-,13,TRBV18,CASSLDSYTEAFF,TGTGCCAGCTCACTGGACAGCTACACTGAAGCTTTCTTT
-,TRBJ2-3,-,14,TRBV3-1/TRBV3-2,CASSASWVPDTQYF,TGTGCCAGCAGCGCCTCTTGGGTCCCAGATACGCAGTATTTT
-,TRBJ1-2,TRBD1,15,TRBV6-4,CASRPTGGLGSGYTF,TGTGCCAGCAGACCCACAGGGGGCCTGGGGTCAGGCTACACCTTC
-,TRBJ2-7,-,15,TRBV6-1,CASSEATVSSYEQYF,TGTGCCAGCAGTGAAGCGACAGTCAGCTCCTACGAGCAGTACTTC
-,TRBJ1-2,-,16,TRBV12-5,CASGWSGQELNYGYTF,TGTGCTAGTGGTTGGTCGGGCCAGGAATTAAACTATGGCTACACCTTC
-,TRBJ2-7,-,13,TRBV18,CASSPGTAAEQYF,TGTGCCAGCTCACCCGGGACGGCCGCCGAGCAGTACTTC
-,TRBJ2-2,-,13,TRBV5-6,CASSFTISGELFF,TGTGCCAGCAGCTTTACGATATCCGGGGAGCTGTTTTTT
-,TRBJ2-3,-,14,TRBV28,CASSLDPSTDTQYF,TGTGCCAGCAGTTTAGATCCCTCCACAGATACGCAGTATTTT
-,TRBJ1-2,-,11,TRBV6-2/TRBV6-3,CASSYASGYTF,TGTGCCAGCAGTTACGCTAGTGGCTACACCTTC
-,TRBJ2-7,-,12,TRBV4-2,CASSQDYYEQYF,TGTGCCAGCAGCCAAGACTATTACGAGCAGTACTTC
-,TRBJ1-2,-,14,TRBV7-8,CASSLDSRGYGYTF,TGTGCCAGCAGCTTAGACAGTAGGGGCTATGGCTACACCTTC
-,TRBJ1-1,-,14,TRBV10-3,CAISESPSHTEAFF,TGTGCCATCAGTGAGTCGCCGAGTCACACTGAAGCTTTCTTT
-,TRBJ2-3,-,15,TRBV5-1,CASSLRGLGTDTQYF,TGCGCCAGCAGCTTGCGGGGGCTGGGCACAGATACGCAGTATTTT
-,TRBJ1-2,-,15,TRBV4-3,CASSQDWTGNYGYTF,TGCGCCAGCAGCCAAGATTGGACGGGGAACTATGGCTACACCTTC
few,TRBJ2-7,TRBD1,14,TRBV10-1,CASSDSTGKSEQYF,TGCGCCAGCAGTGACTCGACAGGGAAGAGCGAGCAGTACTTC
-,TRBJ2-7,-,11,TRBV20-1,CSAPAGVEQYF,TGCAGTGCTCCCGCCGGTGTCGAGCAGTACTTC
-,TRBJ1-1,-,13,TRBV20-1,CSGSEGTHTEAFF,TGCAGTGGCAGTGAGGGAACTCACACTGAAGCTTTCTTT
-,TRBJ1-2,-,14,TRBV4-3,CASSQDGQNYGYTF,TGCGCCAGCAGCCAAGACGGACAGAACTATGGCTACACCTTC
-,TRBJ1-1,TRBD1,17,TRBV18,CASSPGGGGQGGTEAFF,TGTGCCAGCTCACCAGGGGGTGGTGGACAGGGAGGGACTGAAGCTTTCTTT
-,TRBJ1-1,-,14,TRBV30,CAWSASQGGNAAFF,TGTGCCTGGAGTGCCTCACAAGGGGGGAATGCAGCTTTCTTT
once,TRBJ1-3,TRBD1,15,TRBV7-8,CASSPRTGSGNTIYF,TGTGCCAGCAGCCCGCGGACAGGCTCTGGAAACACCATATATTTT
-,TRBJ2-7,TRBD1,15,TRBV7-9,CASSAWGQGFNEQYF,TGTGCCAGCAGCGCGTGGGGACAGGGTTTTAACGAGCAGTACTTC
-,TRBJ2-2,TRBD1,15,TRBV9,CASSVEQGRTGELFF,TGTGCCAGCAGCGTAGAACAGGGGCGTACCGGGGAGCTGTTTTTT
-,TRBJ1-6,-,14,TRBV7-9,CAGGGDSYNSPLHF,TGTGCCGGAGGGGGGGATTCCTATAATTCACCCCTCCACTTT
-,TRBJ1-2,-,15,TRBV5-5,CASSLAPGHNYGYTF,TGTGCCAGCAGCTTGGCTCCAGGGCACAACTATGGCTACACCTTC
-,TRBJ2-7,TRBD2,15,TRBV6-5,CASSYPGTSGREQYF,TGTGCCAGCAGTTACCCCGGGACTAGCGGGAGGGAGCAGTACTTC
-,TRBJ2-4,-,12,TRBV2,CASSDRGNIQYF,TGTGCCAGCAGTGACAGGGGAAACATTCAGTACTTC
few,TRBJ2-5,TRBD2,14,TRBV7-2,CASSLGLTRETQYF,TGTGCCAGCAGCTTGGGACTAACCAGAGAGACCCAGTACTTC
-,TRBJ2-7,TRBD1,14,TRBV5-3,CARSLGQGVYEQYF,TGTGCCAGAAGCTTGGGGCAGGGGGTCTACGAGCAGTACTTC
-,TRBJ2-3,TRBD1,15,TRBV3-1/TRBV3-2,CASRARGQNTDTQYF,TGTGCCAGCAGGGCCCGGGGACAGAACACAGATACGCAGTATTTT
-,TRBJ1-2,-,14,TRBV27,CASGRGGLWDGYTF,TGTGCCAGTGGCCGGGGGGGGCTTTGGGATGGCTACACCTTC
-,TRBJ1-2,TRBD1,15,TRBV7-9,CASSPGDRVMYGYTF,TGTGCCAGCAGCCCGGGGGACAGGGTAATGTATGGCTACACCTTC
once,TRBJ2-7,TRBD2,16,TRBV3-1/TRBV3-2,CASSQDGTSWANEQYF,TGTGCCAGCAGCCAAGATGGGACTAGCTGGGCCAACGAGCAGTACTTC
-,TRBJ1-3,-,17,TRBV7-6,CASSLQTTGLSGNTIYF,TGTGCCAGCAGCTTACAAACGACAGGCCTCTCTGGAAACACCATATATTTT
once,TRBJ1-2,-,14,TRBV3-1/TRBV3-2,CASSQGLANYGYTF,TGTGCCAGCAGCCAAGGCTTGGCTAACTATGGCTACACCTTC
-,TRBJ2-1,-,14,TRBV19,CATLGAGAKVEQFF,TGTGCCACTCTCGGGGCAGGGGCAAAGGTAGAGCAGTTCTTC
-,TRBJ2-1,-,11,TRBV30,CAWTGSNEQFF,TGTGCCTGGACAGGTTCCAATGAGCAGTTCTTC
-,TRBJ2-3,-,16,TRBV5-1,CASSLGDWDLTDTQYF,TGCGCCAGCAGCTTGGGGGATTGGGATCTCACAGATACGCAGTATTTT
-,TRBJ1-2,-,13,TRBV2,CASSVSRIYGYTF,TGTGCCAGCAGTGTATCGCGAATTTATGGCTACACCTTC
-,TRBJ1-4,TRBD1,15,TRBV6-6,CASKEPGQGAEKLFF,TGTGCCAGCAAGGAACCGGGACAGGGGGCTGAAAAACTGTTTTTT
-,TRBJ2-2,TRBD2,17,TRBV11-2,CASSLAFAGGITGELFF,TGTGCCAGCAGCTTAGCCTTTGCGGGGGGGATCACCGGGGAGCTGTTTTTT
-,TRBJ2-3,TRBD2,16,TRBV4-2,CASSTVAGGRTDTQYF,TGTGCCAGCTCAACCGTAGCGGGGGGACGCACAGATACGCAGTATTTT
-,TRBJ2-2,-,17,TRBV3-1/TRBV3-2,CASSQAGVMLGTGELFF,TGTGCCAGCAGCCAAGCTGGGGTCATGCTGGGTACCGGGGAGCTGTTTTTT